The clone carrying this T cell receptor (beta chain) was detected only once. Its specificity is unknown. This record belongs to a study of cytotoxic CD8 clonotypes in ibrutinib-treated CLL. Study overall: In all, roughly 11 patients were relapsed/refractory, some 16 were treatment-naive and around 17 were IGHV unmutated. The samples contained 260,000 or so productive templates on average. They also contained an average of approximately 97,000 productive rearrangements. The study's findings and limits: Clonality was higher at baseline than in age-matched healthy donors and tracked circulating CD8+ T-cell counts.

CDR3 size: 14 residues. From germline, CDR1 is LNHNV and CDR2 YYDKDF (reference sequence). With V trimmed by 9 bases and J by 6 bases, 9 bases remained unmatched. Genomic DNA in a quantity of about 2.1 micrograms was derived from cryopreserved PBMCs for TCR beta libraries. The protocol was immunoSEQ multiplex PCR, while the TCRdb copy is restricted to in-frame clones and leaves out a portion. The profile shows 40,000 or so clones, about 50% of them singletons. The chain couples TRBV15 to TRBJ2-1, with 9 bases that match TRBD2. The source is a human donor with chronic lymphocytic leukemia. The sequencing used PBMCs, collected before ibrutinib treatment. The CDR3 spells CATSGGSQVNEQFF. The CDR3 DNA reads as TGTGCCACTAGCGGGGGCTCTCAAGTCAATGAGCAGTTCTTC.